This TCR beta chain stems from a study of shared clonotypes between healthy human individuals. Naive CD4+ cells were CD45RA-selected; the remaining cells were memory. Profiled with immunoSEQ multiplex PCR; TCRdb holds only in-frame clones, not every one. Here the sample spans around 750,000 clones, about 74% being singletons. The V end lost 3 bases, the J end lost 4 bases, and 11 bases lay between the germline ends. This CDR3 has 14 amino acids. Germline V CDR1 and CDR2: SGHDT, YYEEEE. For this clone: What it binds is not known.

Notes on the study in general: Expectations were that clonotype sharing among donors would be affected by sequencing depth.

The receptor was isolated from a woman aged 30 to 39 in good health. V and J are TRBV5-6 and TRBJ1-3; D is ambiguous. The source material was memory CD4+ T cells sorted from blood. Subset: CD45RA-negative fraction. In DNA form, the CDR3 reads TGTGCCAGCAGCTCCTGGTTACTCGGAAACACCATATATTTT. Translation gives CASSSWLLGNTIYF.